Each of the 5 T cell receptor beta chains below was sequenced from the same sample in a study of cytomegalovirus exposure and HLA in healthy donors. Vbeta (60) and Jbeta (13) primers were used in the PCR. Assay used: immunoSEQ multiplex PCR; TCRdb lists only in-frame clones, some missing. The sample lists over 85,000 clones; more than 75% were seen once. The specimen was PBMCs. Receptors originate from a middle-aged man in good health and CMV-seronegative.

The chain is built from TRBV19 and TRBJ2-2; D is unclear. Germline V CDR1 and CDR2: LNHDA, SQIVND (reference sequence). This CDR3 is built from 12 residues. Deletions cut 5 bases from V and 7 bases from J, with 8 bases between. CDR3 coding DNA: TGTGCCAGTAGTGTCCAAATCGGGGAGCTGTTTTTT. This codes for CASSVQIGELFF.

The rearrangement links TRBV5-4 to TRBJ1-1, with D perhaps matching TRBD1 (5 bases). The germline V gene has CDR1 SGHNT and CDR2 YYREEE (reference sequence). Between the trimmed V and J ends, which lost 4 bases and 5 bases, there was a span of 21 bases. This CDR3 has 16 residues. The CDR3 here is CASSRTLGPGGTEAFF. CDR3 bases: TGTGCCAGCAGCAGAACTTTGGGACCCGGGGGTACTGAAGCTTTCTTT.

CDR3 in DNA: TGTGCCAGCAGCTTAATCGGAGGTGGAAGCAATCAGCCCCAGCATTTT. It encodes CASSLIGGGSNQPQHF. The chain combines TRBV7-2 with TRBJ1-5; D not resolved. V shed 2 bases and J shed 1 base, with 12 bases lying between them. The CDR3 runs to 16 residues. Germline assignment: CDR1 SGHTA and CDR2 FQGNSA.

The rearrangement links TRBV7-7 to TRBJ2-1, with TRBD1 as a possible D gene (6 bases). There are 14 residues in the CDR3. The germline V gene has CDR1 SSHAT and CDR2 FNYEAQ (reference sequence). V lost 1 base to trimming and J lost 9 bases, with 13 bases between them. CDR3 sequence reads: CASSLVAGVGEQFF. As DNA, the CDR3 is TGTGCCAGCAGCTTAGTGGCAGGGGTGGGTGAGCAGTTCTTC. The full variable domain, in which reference TRBV7-7 and TRBJ2-1 provide the parts outside the CDR3, is GAGVSQSPRYKVTKRGQDVTLRCDPISSHATLYWYQQALGQGPEFLTYFNYEAQPDKSGLPSDRFSAERPEGSISTLTIQRTEQRDSAMYRCASSLVAGVGEQFFGPGTRLTVL.

This chain joins TRBV9 and TRBJ1-1, with 8 nucleotides matching TRBD1. Trimming took 3 bases from V and 7 from J; bases not matched to a gene: 11. CDR1 SGDLS and CDR2 YYNGEE come from the germline V gene. The CDR3 contains 15 residues. The CDR3 reads CASSARQGSGGEAFF. The CDR3 bases are TGTGCCAGCAGCGCCAGACAGGGGAGCGGAGGTGAAGCTTTCTTT.